This TCR beta chain came from a study of T-cell reconstitution after alpha-beta-depleted transplantation in children. Notes on the study in general: From surviving recipient T cells and thymic progenitors came the high day-60 TCRbeta diversity observed in some patients. Several hundred expanded graft clones reportedly were the source of alpha-beta T cells about two months after transplant. At one year after transplant, newly produced T cells mostly accounted for T-cell counts and diversity.

V lost 6 bases to trimming and J lost 8 bases; unmatched junction nucleotides: 7. The CDR3 is made up of 14 amino acids. Using unique molecular identifiers, the investigators prepared the TCRbeta library. MiXCR, run by TCRdb on the PCR reads, gives a single entry per CDR3 protein. The data contain 550,000 to 800,000 distinct CDR3 sequences, roughly 14% of them singletons. This clonotype was picked up many times. Its antigen is currently unknown. The V call is TRBV12-3 or TRBV12-4, the J call TRBJ1-4; 9 nucleotides agree with TRBD1. The sequence was obtained from a girl aged 2-15 years with congenital amegakaryocytic thrombocytopenia, due to receive a stem cell transplant. Sequencing used PBMCs, obtained before TCRalphabeta/CD19-depleted stem cell transplant. CDR3 residues: CASSRQGDNEKLFF. CDR3 nucleotide sequence: TGTGCCAGCAGCCGACAGGGGGACAACGAAAAACTGTTTTTT.